Each of the 19 T cell receptor beta chains below was sequenced from the same sample in a study of blood T cell repertoires in COVID-19 (dated by TCRdb to about 2020). The library was built by means of the immunoSEQ multiplex PCR assay. The table was pulled from immuneACCESS by TCRdb, which kept in-frame rearrangements only. Such tables lose some clones; where checked, under half of the loss comes from unresolved V genes, and the rest has no known cause. Across this sample there are some 70,000 clones, with 80% to 90% seen only once. The ten largest clonotypes hold 5.5% to 8% of the sample. The sequenced material came from peripheral blood. The origin of the receptors is a man aged 50-59 years with active COVID-19.

This sequence joins TRBV6-1 and TRBJ1-5; maybe TRBD1 (5 bases). Germline-derived CDR1 and CDR2 are MNHNS and SASEGT. The ends were cut back, 3 bases at V and 4 bases at J, with 10 bases in the middle. The CDR3 runs to 14 residues. The DNA for the CDR3 is TGTGCCAGCAGTGACGGAGGGGCAAATCAGCCCCAGCATTTT. Encoded protein: CASSDGGANQPQHF.

In regard to this clone: One junction end does not reproduce the germline sequence, and a read error may be involved. The chain carries TRBV7-7 and TRBJ2-5; 11 bases are a match to TRBD1. The CDR3 is 15 residues long. CDR1 SSHAT and CDR2 FNYEAQ come from the germline V gene (reference sequence). The chain's CDR3 is CASSTGTGGSETQYF. The CDR3, as DNA: TGTGCTAGCAGCACCGGGACAGGGGGGTCAGAGACCCAGTACTTC. The full variable domain, with the rest looked up from reference TRBV7-7 and TRBJ2-5, is GAGVSQSPRYKVTKRGQDVTLRCDPISSHATLYWYQQALGQGPEFLTYFNYEAQPDKSGLPSDRFSAERPEGSISTLTIQRTEQRDSAMYRCASSTGTGGSETQYFGPGTRLLVL.

The chain is built from TRBV29-1 and TRBJ1-2, with TRBD1 identical over 7 bases. In germline, CDR1 is SQVTM, CDR2 ANQGSEA. V gave up 5 bases and J gave up 4 bases; unmatched junction bases: 7. The CDR3 has 13 amino acids. The CDR3 loop reads CSVHPGQIYGYTF. The CDR3 DNA reads TGCAGCGTTCATCCGGGACAGATCTATGGCTACACCTTC.

The CDR3: CASVEDRNHEQYF. Here the CDR3 DNA reads TGCGCCAGCGTGGAGGACAGAAATCACGAGCAGTACTTC. The V call is TRBV10-1, the J call TRBJ2-7; a possible D gene is TRBD1 (6 bases). The CDR3 consists of 13 residues. V gave up 8 bases and J gave up 5 bases, with 16 bases separating them. The V gene's germline CDR1 is WNHNN and CDR2 SYGVQD (reference sequence).

The rearrangement uses TRBV4-3 and TRBJ2-5; 10 nucleotides align to TRBD2. Germline V gene data show CDR1 as LGHNA and CDR2 as YSLEER. The CDR3 extends over 17 amino acids. The trim removed 0 bases at V and 4 bases at J, leaving 8 bases unmatched. In DNA form, the CDR3 reads TGCGCCAGCAGCCAAGATTCGAGCGGGGGGGCCCGAGAGACCCAGTACTTC. Translated, it gives CASSQDSSGGARETQYF.

The rearrangement joins TRBV9 to TRBJ2-1; 7 nucleotides agree with TRBD2. Germline CDR1 reads SGDLS; CDR2 reads YYNGEE. The CDR3 has 13 amino acids. Trimming took 0 bases from V and 7 from J; bases not matched to a gene: 1. CDR3 DNA sequence: TGTGCCAGCAGCGTAGCCGGGAGGAATGAGCAGTTCTTC. Residues: CASSVAGRNEQFF.

The rearrangement links TRBV7-2 to TRBJ2-3, with D perhaps TRBD2 (6 bases). The V gene's germline CDR1 is SGHTA and CDR2 FQGNSA. This CDR3 comprises 13 residues. Trimming shortened V by 5 bases and J by 2 bases, and 8 bases separated the two germline ends. The CDR3 reads CASSEDYTDTQYF. The CDR3 nucleotides read TGTGCCAGCAGCGAGGACTACACAGATACGCAGTATTTT.

The rearrangement joins TRBV5-6 to TRBJ2-1, with a possible D match to TRBD1 (6 bases). This CDR3 is 13 amino acids long. Germline assignment: CDR1 SGHDT and CDR2 YYEEEE. Trimming took off 3 bases at V and 8 bases at J, with 12 bases between the two ends. This chain's CDR3 is CASSSLGAYEQFF. In nucleotides, the CDR3 is TGTGCCAGCAGCTCTTTGGGGGCCTATGAGCAGTTCTTC.

The V call is TRBV2, the J call TRBJ2-1; TRBD1 matches 8 bases. V gave up 7 bases and J gave up 10 bases; unmatched junction bases: 12. CDR3 length: 14 residues. Germline V lookup: CDR1 SNHLY, CDR2 FYNNEI. The chain's CDR3 is CASTEGQAQEEQFF. CDR3 DNA sequence: TGTGCCAGCACAGAGGGACAGGCACAAGAGGAGCAGTTCTTC.

The chain couples TRBV5-1 to TRBJ1-4; a weak D match, TRBD1 (5 bases). Germline CDR1 and CDR2: SGHRS and YFSETQ. V was shortened by 2 bases and J by 7 bases, with 12 bases between the two germline ends. This CDR3 spans 14 amino acids. The CDR3 region has the DNA TGCGCCAGCAGCTTAGGGGCGAGAAGTGAAAAACTGTTTTTT. Translation gives CASSLGARSEKLFF.

The genes are TRBV6-5 and TRBJ1-5, with D possibly TRBD1 on 5 matching bases. The CDR3 loop spans 14 amino acids. Trimming removed 2 bases from V and 7 bases from J, with 12 bases in between. Germline CDR1 and CDR2: MNHEY and SVGAGI. The CDR3 loop is CASSYVQGRQPQHF. The CDR3 DNA reads TGTGCCAGCAGTTACGTCCAGGGAAGGCAGCCCCAGCATTTT.

The rearrangement links TRBV19 to TRBJ1-2, with TRBD1 identical over 9 bases. The CDR3 covers 15 residues. The J segment lost 0 bases and the V segment lost 4 bases, leaving 3 bases of the junction unmatched. Germline CDR1 is LNHDA and CDR2 is SQIVND (reference sequence). CDR3: CASSRDRVSNYGYTF. CDR3 DNA sequence: TGTGCCAGTAGTAGGGACAGGGTATCTAACTATGGCTACACCTTC.

This clone was recorded only once. CDR3 nucleotide sequence: TGTGCCAGCCGAGACAGGAACACTGAAGCTTTCTTT. Translated, it gives CASRDRNTEAFF. The chain joins TRBV19 to TRBJ1-1; tentatively, D is TRBD1 (5 bases). Germline CDR1 reads LNHDA; CDR2 reads SQIVND (reference sequence). Trimming took 9 bases from V and 1 from J, leaving 9 bases between them. The CDR3 totals 12 residues.

In its sample, this clone was seen once. The chain couples TRBV28 to TRBJ1-2, with TRBD1 identical over 7 bases. The germline V gene encodes CDR1 MDHEN and CDR2 SYDVKM. This CDR3 is built from 11 residues. Losses at the gene ends were 4 bases for V and 14 bases for J; bases not matched to a gene: 7. The CDR3 loop is CASSSDRERTF. DNA of the CDR3: TGTGCCAGCAGTTCCGACAGGGAGCGGACCTTC.

The chain couples TRBV21-1 to TRBJ2-2; TRBD1, as called in the table, went unchecked against the DNA. TRBV21-1 is a known pseudogene. The CDR3 contains 16 residues. The CDR3 coding sequence is TGTGCCAGCAGCAAATATACAGGGGCGAGGACCGGGGAGCTGTTTTTT. This codes for CASSKYTGARTGELFF.

This chain links TRBV5-6 with TRBJ1-2; D may be TRBD1 (6 bases). The V and J ends lost 0 bases and 2 bases respectively, with 11 bases between them. The CDR3 runs to 15 residues. CDR1 is SGHDT, CDR2 YYEEEE, per germline. CDR3 in amino acids: CASSLAQGWNYGYTF. As DNA, the CDR3 is TGTGCCAGCAGCTTGGCGCAGGGGTGGAACTATGGCTACACCTTC.

This rearrangement joins TRBV18 to TRBJ2-2; 9 nucleotides align to TRBD1. This CDR3 has 15 residues. Trimming at V came to 3 bases and at J to 3 bases, leaving 2 bases not matched to a gene. Per the germline V gene, CDR1 is KGHSH and CDR2 is LQKENI. Here the CDR3 reads CASSPRQGDTGELFF. The CDR3 DNA reads TGTGCCAGCTCACCCCGACAGGGGGACACCGGGGAGCTGTTTTTT.

This clone was seen only a few times. The rearrangement uses TRBV9 and TRBJ2-3; 9 bases fit TRBD2. Germline lookup yields CDR1 SGDLS and CDR2 YYNGEE. The CDR3 is 18 residues long. J was trimmed by 6 bases and V by 0 bases; bases with no gene match: 14. This CDR3 reads CASSVAAGVAGVWDTQYF. The CDR3 region has the DNA TGTGCCAGCAGCGTAGCTGCAGGGGTAGCGGGAGTGTGGGATACGCAGTATTTT. The full variable domain, rest sourced from reference TRBV9 and TRBJ2-3, is DSGVTQTPKHLITATGQRVTLRCSPRSGDLSVYWYQQSLDQGLQFLIQYYNGEERAKGNILERFSAQQFPDLHSELNLSSLELGDSALYFCASSVAAGVAGVWDTQYFGPGTRLTVL.

This chain uses TRBV7-7 with TRBJ2-7; TRBD1 might be the D (5 bases). Germline V CDR1 and CDR2: SSHAT, FNYEAQ (reference sequence). V shed 0 bases and J shed 5 bases, with 11 bases lying between them. CDR3 length: 14 residues. The CDR3: CASSLAVGADEQYF. The CDR3 bases are TGTGCCAGCAGCTTAGCGGTAGGGGCCGACGAGCAGTACTTC.